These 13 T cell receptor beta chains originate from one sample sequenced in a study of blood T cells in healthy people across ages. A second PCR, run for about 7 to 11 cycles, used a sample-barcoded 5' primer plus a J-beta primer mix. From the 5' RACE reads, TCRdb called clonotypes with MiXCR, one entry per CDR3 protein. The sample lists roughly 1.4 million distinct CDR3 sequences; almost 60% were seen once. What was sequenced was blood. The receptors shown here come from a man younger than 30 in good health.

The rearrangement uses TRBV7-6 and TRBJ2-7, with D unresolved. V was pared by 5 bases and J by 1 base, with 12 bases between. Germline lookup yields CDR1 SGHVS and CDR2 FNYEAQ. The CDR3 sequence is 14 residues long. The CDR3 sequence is CASSGYSNSYEQYF. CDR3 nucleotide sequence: TGTGCCAGCAGCGGTTACTCAAATTCCTACGAGCAGTACTTC.

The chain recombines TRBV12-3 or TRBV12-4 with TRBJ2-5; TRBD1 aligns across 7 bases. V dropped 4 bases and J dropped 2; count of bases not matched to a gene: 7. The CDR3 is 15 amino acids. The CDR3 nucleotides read TGTGCCAGCAGTTGGCCAGGGACAGAACAAGAGACCCAGTACTTC. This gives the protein CASSWPGTEQETQYF.

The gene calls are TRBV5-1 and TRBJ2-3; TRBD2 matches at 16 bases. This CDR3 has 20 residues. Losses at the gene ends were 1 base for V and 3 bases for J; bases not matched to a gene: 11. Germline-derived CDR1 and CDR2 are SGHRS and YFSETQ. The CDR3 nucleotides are TGCGCCAGCAGCTTGTGGTCCGGGACTAGCGGGAGGGCCGCGACAGATACGCAGTATTTT. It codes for CASSLWSGTSGRAATDTQYF.

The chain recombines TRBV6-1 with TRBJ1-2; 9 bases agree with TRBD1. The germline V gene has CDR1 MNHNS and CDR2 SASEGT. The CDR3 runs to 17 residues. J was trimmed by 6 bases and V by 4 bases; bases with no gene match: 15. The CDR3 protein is CASSGGTGRLAGHGYTF. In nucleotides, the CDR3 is TGTGCCAGCAGTGGAGGGACAGGGAGATTGGCTGGGCATGGCTACACCTTC.

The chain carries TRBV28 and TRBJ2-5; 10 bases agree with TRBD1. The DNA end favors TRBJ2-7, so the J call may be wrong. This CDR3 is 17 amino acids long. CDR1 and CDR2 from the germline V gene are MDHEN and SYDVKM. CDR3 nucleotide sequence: TGTGCCAGCGGCCCTCCGGGACAGGGGCACGCCGCCTACGAGCAGTACTTC. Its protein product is CASGPPGQGHAAYEQYF.

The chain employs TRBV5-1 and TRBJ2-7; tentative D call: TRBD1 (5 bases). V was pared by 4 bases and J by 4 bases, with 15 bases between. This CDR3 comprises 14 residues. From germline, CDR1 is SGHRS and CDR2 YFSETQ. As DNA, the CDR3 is TGCGCCAGCAGCACCTTAGGGGCTGCGTACGAGCAGTACTTC. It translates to CASSTLGAAYEQYF.

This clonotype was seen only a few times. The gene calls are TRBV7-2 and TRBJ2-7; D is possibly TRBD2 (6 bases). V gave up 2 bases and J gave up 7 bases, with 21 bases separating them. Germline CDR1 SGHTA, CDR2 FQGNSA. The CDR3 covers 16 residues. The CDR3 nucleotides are TGTGCCAGCAGCTTAATAACGGCAGCAGGGAGGCATGAGCAGTACTTC. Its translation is CASSLITAAGRHEQYF.

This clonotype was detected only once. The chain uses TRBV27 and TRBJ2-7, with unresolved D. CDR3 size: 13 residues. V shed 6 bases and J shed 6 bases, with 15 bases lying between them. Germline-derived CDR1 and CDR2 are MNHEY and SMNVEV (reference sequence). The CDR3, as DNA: TGTGCCAGCAGCCTGGAGTCCGGGCTCGAGCAGTACTTC. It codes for CASSLESGLEQYF.

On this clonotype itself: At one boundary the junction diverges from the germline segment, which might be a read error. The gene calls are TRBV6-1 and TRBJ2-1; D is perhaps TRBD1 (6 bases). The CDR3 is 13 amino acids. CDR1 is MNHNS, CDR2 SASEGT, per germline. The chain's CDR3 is CASSEWGLNEQFF. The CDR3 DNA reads TGTGCCAGCAGTGAATGGGGGCTCAATGAACAGTTCTTC.

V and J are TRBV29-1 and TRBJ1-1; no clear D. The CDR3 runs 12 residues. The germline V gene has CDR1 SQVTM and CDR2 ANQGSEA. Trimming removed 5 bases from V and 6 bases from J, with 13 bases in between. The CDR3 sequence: CSVSILLAEAFF. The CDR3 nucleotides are TGCAGCGTTTCCATCTTATTGGCTGAAGCTTTCTTT.

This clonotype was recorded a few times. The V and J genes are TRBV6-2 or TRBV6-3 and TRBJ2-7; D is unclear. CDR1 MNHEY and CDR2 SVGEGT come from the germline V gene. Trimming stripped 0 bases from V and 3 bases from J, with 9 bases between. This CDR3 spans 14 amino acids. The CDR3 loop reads CASSYSHLNYEQYF. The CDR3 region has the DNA TGTGCCAGCAGTTACTCGCACCTAAACTACGAGCAGTACTTC.

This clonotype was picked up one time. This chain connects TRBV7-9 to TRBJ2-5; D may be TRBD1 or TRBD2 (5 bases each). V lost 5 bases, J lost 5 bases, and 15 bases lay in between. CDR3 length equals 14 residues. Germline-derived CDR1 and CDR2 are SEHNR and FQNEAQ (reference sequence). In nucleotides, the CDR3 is TGTGCCAGCAGCAGGGACCTTTACACGGAGACCCAGTACTTC. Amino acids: CASSRDLYTETQYF.

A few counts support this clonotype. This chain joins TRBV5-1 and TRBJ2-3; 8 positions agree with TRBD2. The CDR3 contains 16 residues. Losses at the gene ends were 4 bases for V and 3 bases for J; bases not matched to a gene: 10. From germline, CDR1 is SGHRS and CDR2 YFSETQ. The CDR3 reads CASSGDAGGWTDTQYF. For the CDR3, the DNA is TGCGCCAGCAGCGGGGATGCGGGAGGATGGACAGATACGCAGTATTTT. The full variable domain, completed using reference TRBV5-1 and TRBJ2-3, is KAGVTQTPRYLIKTRGQQVTLSCSPISGHRSVSWYQQTPGQGLQFLFEYFSETQRNKGNFPGRFSGRQFSNSRSEMNVSTLELGDSALYLCASSGDAGGWTDTQYFGPGTRLTVL.